This is a list of T cell receptor beta chains from one sample in a study of blood T cell repertoires in COVID-19. The data were produced by immunoSEQ multiplex PCR, yet TCRdb's version contains in-frame clones alone and is incomplete. The sample holds about 280,000 clones; around 90% are singletons and the top ten take around 1%. Sample: PBMCs or T cells enriched from blood (not recorded which). These receptors were obtained from a woman between 25 and 40 years old who had recovered from COVID-19. CDR3s include the opening cysteine and the closing phenylalanine or tryptophan. Size is omitted from some rows. Given values are once, few, many or a class for expanded clones.

>NA|TRBV7-9
CASSLVGAETQYF
>NA|TRBV6-1
CASSEMAVSPLHF
>NA|TRBV27
CASSPLAGVYNEQFF
>NA|TRBV7-8
CASSPGHLNTEAFF
>NA|TRBV24-1
CATSGVNKAGVDRFPETQYF
>NA|TRBV10-3
CAISETKSGGAYHEQYF
>NA|TRBV6-2/TRBV6-3
CASSRTGSYEQYF
>NA|TRBV27
CASRSGAQNQPQHF
>NA|TRBV27
CASRPTPGHLSYGYTF
>NA|TRBV6-2/TRBV6-3
CASSPRGPRQETQYF
>NA|TRBV9
CASAASDRPPGELFF
>NA|TRBV28
CASSLPTYEQYF
>few|TRBV7-2
CASSLQGYGANVLTF
>NA|TRBV7-3
CASSPSGQGGYEQYF
>NA|TRBV7-2
CASAKAQGPYEQYF
>NA|TRBV4-2
CASRGAGPYGYTF
>NA|TRBV9
CASSVGQNTGELFF
>NA|TRBV7-9
CASSLPRSREGGSEAFF
>NA|TRBV7-8
CASSPYGAGNQPQHF
>NA|TRBV5-1
CASSPPDRGWVTGELFF
>NA|TRBV5-1
CASSLRTRGTDTQYF
>NA|TRBV12-3/TRBV12-4
CASSLREADEAFF
>NA|TRBV19
CASSVPGLAGLLSSTDTQYF
>NA|TRBV19
CASSIPRDRDRNEQFF
>NA|TRBV2
CASSEEGNFNYEQYF
>once|TRBV19
CASSRPQDRVFANSGNTIYF
>NA|TRBV19
CASTGKAWWGFNYGYTF
>NA|TRBV7-9
CASKGQINTEAFF
>NA|TRBV5-1
CASSNGQPNTEAFF
>NA|TRBV7-2
CASSSGTYSYNEQFF
>few|TRBV7-2
CASSPSTDTQYF
>NA|TRBV2
CASSPGQGGETQYF
>NA|TRBV4-1
CASSPGLAADTQYF
>NA|TRBV7-8
CASSLFDRGGYEQYF
>NA|TRBV5-6
CASSWGQVSSYEQYF
>NA|TRBV6-2/TRBV6-3
CASSYLSSGRIYNEQFF
>NA|TRBV28
CASSLIGTGGFDEQYF
>few|TRBV7-9
CASSPRSGGSYNEQFF
>few|TRBV6-2/TRBV6-3
CASSFVSGGPTYEQYF
>NA|TRBV28
CASSLLGGGRETQYF
>NA|TRBV5-1
CASSLAFWESNEQYF
>NA|TRBV5-1
CASSLRQGDQPQHF
>NA|TRBV3-1/TRBV3-2
CASSQSRGGLITNEKLFF
>NA|TRBV7-8
CASSLARQDYGYTF
>NA|TRBV5-1
CASNEWEADEQYF
>NA|TRBV10-2
CASSEGIGTGGEKLFF
>NA|TRBV11-3
CASSLRGGNTEAFF
>NA|TRBV9
CASSRWEGSVYEQYF
>NA|TRBV3-1/TRBV3-2
CASSPPGQRPYEQYF
>NA|TRBV28
CASKTLSDTEAFF
>NA|TRBV6-1
CASSEMGGLARDIQYF
>few|TRBV28
CATAGQGFNSPLHF
>NA|TRBV2
CASFRQPSTDTQYF